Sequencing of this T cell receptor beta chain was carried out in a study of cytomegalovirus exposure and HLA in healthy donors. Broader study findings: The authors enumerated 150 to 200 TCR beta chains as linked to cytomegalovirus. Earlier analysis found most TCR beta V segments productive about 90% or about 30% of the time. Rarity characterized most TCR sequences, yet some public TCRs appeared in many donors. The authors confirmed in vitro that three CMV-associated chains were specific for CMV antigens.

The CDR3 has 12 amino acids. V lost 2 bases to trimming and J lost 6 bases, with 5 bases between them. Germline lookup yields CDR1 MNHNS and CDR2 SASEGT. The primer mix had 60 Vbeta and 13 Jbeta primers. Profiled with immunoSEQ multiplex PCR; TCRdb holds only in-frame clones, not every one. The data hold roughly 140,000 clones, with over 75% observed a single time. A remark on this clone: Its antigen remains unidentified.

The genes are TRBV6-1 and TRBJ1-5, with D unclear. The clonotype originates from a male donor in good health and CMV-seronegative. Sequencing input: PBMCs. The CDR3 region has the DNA TGTGCCAGCAGTGAAATTATTCAGCCCCAGCATTTT. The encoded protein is CASSEIIQPQHF.